This T cell receptor beta chain derives from a study of T cell responses to AZD1222 COVID-19 vaccine. Study-level results: Unmutated variant regions reportedly attract nearly half of all spike-specific TCRs. The study found Spike-specific TCR breadth and depth rose after two AZD1222 doses. Most donors were white British and more were female, and clonal diversity was possibly underestimated. No repertoire was sampled before or during the peak T cell response, only after it.

CDR3 length: 13 residues. V was pared by 9 bases and J by 7 bases, with 16 bases between. Germline V lookup: CDR1 LNHDA, CDR2 SQIVND (reference sequence). This clone was recorded once. Antigen specificity is unknown. Assay: immunoSEQ multiplex PCR; the TCRdb copy retains only in-frame clones and omits some. The sample lists 200,000 or so clones, under 95% occurring once. This chain links TRBV19 with TRBJ1-5; a weak D match, TRBD1 (5 bases). The receptor was isolated from an adult in good health. Sequenced material: peripheral blood, taken on day 0 of AZD1222 vaccination. CDR3 protein: CASRQTFQQPQHF. The CDR3 coding sequence is TGTGCCAGCAGACAGACATTCCAACAGCCCCAGCATTTT.